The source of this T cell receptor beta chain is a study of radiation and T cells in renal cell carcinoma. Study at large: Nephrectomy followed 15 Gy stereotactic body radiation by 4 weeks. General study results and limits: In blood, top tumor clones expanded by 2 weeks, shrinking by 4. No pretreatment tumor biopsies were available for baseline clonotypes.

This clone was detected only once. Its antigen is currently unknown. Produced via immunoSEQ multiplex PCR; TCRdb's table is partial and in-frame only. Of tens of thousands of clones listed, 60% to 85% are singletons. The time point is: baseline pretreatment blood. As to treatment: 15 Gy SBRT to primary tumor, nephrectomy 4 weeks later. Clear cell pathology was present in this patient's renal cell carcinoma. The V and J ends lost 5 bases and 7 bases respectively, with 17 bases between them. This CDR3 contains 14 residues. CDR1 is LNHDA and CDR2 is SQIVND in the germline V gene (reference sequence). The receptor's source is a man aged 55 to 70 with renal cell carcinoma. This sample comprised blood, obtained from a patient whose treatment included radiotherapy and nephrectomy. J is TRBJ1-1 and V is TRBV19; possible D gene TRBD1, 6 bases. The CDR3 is CASSEHDRWVEAFF. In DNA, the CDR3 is TGTGCCAGTAGTGAACATGACAGGTGGGTTGAAGCTTTCTTT.